These T cell receptor beta chains were read from a single sample in a study of blood T cells in healthy people across ages. TCRdb recomputed calls from the 5' RACE reads with MiXCR, one row per CDR3 protein. In the table there are 650,000 to 700,000 distinct CDR3 sequences, roughly 32% of which are singletons. The sequenced sample consisted of blood. Source of these receptors: a woman of 80 years or more in good health. CDR3s include the opening cysteine and the closing phenylalanine or tryptophan. A D gene is named only where the DNA matches it firmly. Clone size is stated in some rows and not others, as once, few, many or a class when expanded.

many	NA	TRBV6-5	TRBJ1-2	CASGEHGGGAYYGYTF	TGTGCCAGCGGAGAGCACGGGGGGGGCGCTTATTATGGCTACACCTTC
many	TRBD1	TRBV20-1	TRBJ1-5	CSAPGPGGGQGNQPQHF	TGCAGTGCTCCAGGGCCGGGGGGCGGACAGGGGAATCAGCCCCAGCATTTT
many	TRBD2	TRBV7-3	TRBJ2-3	CASSWGGGTDTQYF	TGTGCCAGCAGCTGGGGGGGGGGCACAGATACGCAGTATTTT
NA	NA	TRBV29-1	TRBJ1-1	CSVAGQMNTEAFF	TGCAGCGTTGCTGGACAGATGAACACTGAAGCTTTCTTT
NA	NA	TRBV4-2	TRBJ1-2	CASSQEGRQGKDGYTF	TGTGCCAGCAGCCAAGAGGGGCGGCAGGGCAAAGATGGCTACACCTTC
NA	NA	TRBV29-1	TRBJ2-6	CSVEVRSSGANVLTF	TGCAGCGTTGAAGTTCGGAGCTCTGGGGCCAACGTCCTGACTTTC
NA	NA	TRBV20-1	TRBJ2-1	CSARDPLRDPYNEQFF	TGCAGTGCTAGAGATCCGCTTCGGGACCCCTACAATGAGCAGTTCTTC
many	NA	TRBV12-3/TRBV12-4	TRBJ1-1	CASSLRGRKTEAFF	TGTGCCAGCAGTTTACGTGGGCGGAAGACTGAAGCTTTCTTT
many	TRBD1	TRBV12-3/TRBV12-4	TRBJ2-1	CASRETGGFYNEQFF	TGTGCCAGCAGGGAGACAGGGGGCTTTTACAATGAGCAGTTCTTC
many	NA	TRBV7-8	TRBJ1-2	CASSLGGASGYTF	TGTGCCAGCAGCTTAGGAGGGGCCTCTGGCTACACCTTC
many	NA	TRBV5-1	TRBJ2-1	CASSPWGGQSEQFF	TGCGCCAGCAGCCCCTGGGGGGGCCAATCCGAGCAGTTCTTC
NA	TRBD1	TRBV7-2	TRBJ2-7	CASSLRQGGHYEQYF	TGTGCCAGCAGCTTGCGACAGGGGGGTCACTACGAGCAGTACTTC
many	NA	TRBV20-1	TRBJ1-4	CSARDPRFNEKLFF	TGCAGTGCTAGAGATCCACGGTTTAATGAAAAACTGTTTTTT
many	TRBD1	TRBV20-1	TRBJ2-5	CSANEGARETQYF	TGCAGTGCTAACGAGGGGGCCAGGGAGACCCAGTACTTC
many	NA	TRBV20-1	TRBJ1-5	CSARPDSNQPQHF	TGCAGTGCGCGCCCTGATAGCAATCAGCCCCAGCATTTT
many	TRBD1	TRBV3-1	TRBJ1-2	CASSQEDRGSYGYTF	TGTGCCAGCAGCCAAGAAGACAGGGGTAGCTATGGCTACACCTTC
NA	TRBD1	TRBV7-3	TRBJ2-5	CASSLTNTGAETQYF	TGTGCCAGCAGCTTAACGAACACAGGGGCAGAGACCCAGTACTTC
NA	NA	TRBV6-5	TRBJ2-7	CASSPGRSYEQYF	TGTGCCAGCAGCCCTGGACGGAGCTACGAGCAGTACTTC
many	NA	TRBV7-2	TRBJ2-3	CASSFPGLGVDTQYF	TGTGCCAGCAGCTTCCCCGGGCTGGGCGTGGATACGCAGTATTTT
many	TRBD2	TRBV20-1	TRBJ2-5	CSFPSAGVFGTQYF	TGCAGTTTTCCTTCAGCGGGGGTATTCGGGACCCAGTACTTC
NA	NA	TRBV15	TRBJ1-6	CATSTDRLDSDSPLHF	TGTGCCACCAGCACGGACAGACTAGACTCTGATTCACCCCTCCACTTT
many	TRBD1	TRBV12-3/TRBV12-4	TRBJ2-3	CASSSDRDDGTDTQYF	TGTGCCAGCAGCTCGGACAGGGACGATGGCACAGATACGCAGTATTTT
many	NA	TRBV7-9	TRBJ2-3	CASRPLIKRASTDTQYF	TGTGCCAGCAGACCCCTTATCAAGCGGGCTAGCACAGATACGCAGTATTTT
NA	TRBD2	TRBV3-1	TRBJ2-5	CASSPLWAGVEETQYF	TGTGCCAGCAGCCCCCTATGGGCGGGGGTTGAAGAGACCCAGTACTTC
NA	NA	TRBV18	TRBJ2-7	CAGSPPGQTYEQYF	TGTGCCGGCTCACCACCGGGACAAACCTACGAGCAGTACTTC
many	TRBD1	TRBV12-3/TRBV12-4	TRBJ2-7	CASRTGGFHEQYF	TGTGCCAGCAGGACAGGGGGCTTCCACGAGCAGTACTTC
NA	NA	TRBV7-9	TRBJ1-1	CASSLGPGRIMNTEAFF	TGTGCCAGCAGCTTGGGACCGGGACGGATCATGAACACTGAAGCTTTCTTT
NA	TRBD1	TRBV20-1	TRBJ2-7	CSASLGQGNEQYF	TGCAGTGCTAGCCTGGGACAGGGGAACGAGCAGTACTTC
NA	NA	TRBV7-9	TRBJ1-6	CASSRDLENSPLHF	TGTGCCAGCAGCCGGGACCTCGAGAATTCACCCCTCCACTTT
NA	TRBD1	TRBV5-5	TRBJ2-6	CASTYAGTGGSGANVLTF	TGTGCCAGCACCTATGCCGGGACAGGGGGATCTGGGGCCAACGTCCTGACTTTC
many	TRBD2	TRBV6-5	TRBJ2-3	CASSVAGGPTDTQYF	TGTGCCAGCAGTGTAGCGGGGGGGCCAACAGATACGCAGTATTTT
NA	TRBD1	TRBV6-6	TRBJ1-6	CASSYTGTDGSPLHF	TGTGCCAGCAGTTACACCGGGACAGATGGTTCACCCCTCCACTTT
NA	TRBD2	TRBV20-1	TRBJ2-7	CSGLAGGLTNEQYF	TGCAGTGGACTAGCGGGAGGCTTAACCAACGAGCAGTACTTC
many	NA	TRBV4-1	TRBJ2-7	CASSQLQGTYEQYF	TGCGCCAGCAGCCAGTTACAGGGTACCTACGAGCAGTACTTC
NA	TRBD2	TRBV20-1	TRBJ2-3	CSALASGGAADTQYF	TGCAGTGCCCTCGCGAGCGGGGGGGCTGCAGATACGCAGTATTTT
many	NA	TRBV5-1	TRBJ2-5	CASSSPGPGETQYF	TGCGCCAGCAGCTCCCCGGGACCGGGGGAGACCCAGTACTTC
many	NA	TRBV6-1	TRBJ2-5	CASSDVLQGTQYF	TGTGCCAGCAGTGACGTTCTTCAGGGAACCCAGTACTTC